This T cell receptor beta chain was obtained from a study of cytomegalovirus exposure and HLA in healthy donors. Study-level findings and limits: Associated with cytomegalovirus, according to the listing, were around 160 TCR beta chains. As a later analysis revealed, the rate of TCR association differed by HLA locus, with DRB1 most and HLA-C fewest. In presence/absence analyses, roughly uniform sequencing depth across donors was assumed.

As to this clone: Its matching antigen is unknown.

Germline V gives CDR1 SEHNR, CDR2 FQNEAQ (reference sequence). Trimming at V came to 1 base and at J to 2 bases, leaving 2 bases not matched to a gene. The CDR3 loop spans 16 amino acids. Amplification used 60 Vbeta primers and 13 Jbeta primers. Clones were sequenced by immunoSEQ multiplex PCR, and TCRdb holds only the in-frame ones, with some missing. The sample yields about 100,000 clones, about 80% seen once. The V call is TRBV7-9, the J call TRBJ2-3; TRBD2 agrees at 11 bases. The source of this sequence is a woman aged 55 to 70 in good health and CMV-seronegative. Material: PBMCs. CDR3 region: CASSLGLAGNTDTQYF. The CDR3 region has the DNA TGTGCCAGCAGCTTAGGACTAGCGGGGAACACAGATACGCAGTATTTT.